This T cell receptor beta chain was documented in a study of CD4+ T cells in melanoma. Study conclusions and caveats: CD8+ T cell, macrophage and B cell function reportedly correlated with neoantigen-specific CD4+ T cells. Reportedly, melanoma neoantigen-specific CD4+ T cells showed varied differentiation states.

With respect to this clone: Antigen unknown.

The CDR3 runs 16 residues. V dropped 5 bases and J dropped 1; count of bases not matched to a gene: 6. CDR1 is KGHSH, CDR2 LQKENI, per germline. TCRdb's copy holds only in-frame clones and misses some; the assay was immunoSEQ multiplex PCR. The sample holds around 100,000 clones; about 90% are singletons and the top ten take around 3%. Input material: peripheral blood. The receptor's source is a human donor with melanoma. The chain combines TRBV18 with TRBJ2-2; 8 bases map to TRBD1. CDR3 DNA: TGTGCCAGCTCAATCACAGGGGGAGTGAACACCGGGGAGCTGTTTTTT. This codes for CASSITGGVNTGELFF.